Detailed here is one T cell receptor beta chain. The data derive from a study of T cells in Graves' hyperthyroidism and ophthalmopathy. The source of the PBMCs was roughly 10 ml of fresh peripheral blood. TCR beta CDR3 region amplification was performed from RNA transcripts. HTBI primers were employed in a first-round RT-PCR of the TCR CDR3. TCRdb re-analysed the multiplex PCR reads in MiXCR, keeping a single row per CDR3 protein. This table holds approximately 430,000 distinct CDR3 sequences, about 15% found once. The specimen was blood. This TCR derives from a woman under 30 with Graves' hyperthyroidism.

The CDR3 bases are TGTGCCAGCAGGGTCCAGGGCCCCCGGGAGACCCAGTACTTC. It codes for CASRVQGPRETQYF. The V gene is TRBV6-2 or TRBV6-3, the J gene TRBJ2-5; TRBD1 is a possible D gene (5 bases). The CDR3 is 14 amino acids. V was cut by 6 bases and J by 5 bases, with 16 bases left in between. Germline values: CDR1 MNHEY, CDR2 SVGEGT.